The 23 T cell receptor beta chains presented below share a single source sample, sequenced in a study of cytomegalovirus exposure and HLA in healthy donors. Researchers ran the PCR with 60 Vbeta and 13 Jbeta primers. Sequenced by immunoSEQ multiplex PCR; TCRdb stores in-frame clones only, minus some. The sample holds fewer than 150,000 clones, around four fifths seen once. The sequenced material came from PBMCs. These receptors were collected from a woman aged 40 to 55 in good health and CMV-seronegative.

In DNA, the CDR3 is TGTGCCAGCAGCTTGCGGAACGGGGAGGGTCAGCCCCAGCATTTT. Protein sequence: CASSLRNGEGQPQHF. The V gene is TRBV5-6, the J gene TRBJ1-5; D is ambiguous. V lost 1 base to trimming and J lost 6 bases, with 14 bases between them. Looked up from germline, CDR1 is SGHDT and CDR2 is YYEEEE. This CDR3 has 15 amino acids.

The chain combines TRBV7-9 with TRBJ2-3, with 9 bases that match TRBD1. CDR1 SEHNR and CDR2 FQNEAQ come from the germline V gene (reference sequence). V lost 1 base and J lost 3; bases outside the gene matches: 5. The CDR3 consists of 16 residues. The CDR3 protein is CASSLVGQGSTDTQYF. Written as DNA, the CDR3 is TGTGCCAGCAGCTTAGTGGGACAGGGAAGTACAGATACGCAGTATTTT. Full variable domain (remainder filled in from reference TRBV7-9 and TRBJ2-3): DTGVSQNPRHKITKRGQNVTFRCDPISEHNRLYWYRQTLGQGPEFLTYFQNEAQLEKSRLLSDRFSAERPKGSFSTLEIQRTEQGDSAMYLCASSLVGQGSTDTQYFGPGTRLTVL.

The rearrangement links TRBV19 to TRBJ2-1; 9 bases fit TRBD1. Per the germline V gene, CDR1 is LNHDA and CDR2 is SQIVND (reference sequence). J lost 4 bases, V lost 5 bases, and 21 bases had no gene match. The CDR3 loop spans 20 amino acids. The CDR3 region has the DNA TGTGCCAGTAGTGCTCCGGGACAGGGATTAGCGGGCGGGGGATACAATGAGCAGTTCTTC. It translates to CASSAPGQGLAGGGYNEQFF.

V usage is TRBV27 and J usage is TRBJ2-1, with TRBD1 matching over 9 bases. The V segment lost 6 bases and the J segment 8 bases; nucleotides outside the gene matches: 11. The germline gives CDR1 MNHEY, CDR2 SMNVEV (reference sequence). This CDR3 has 15 amino acids. The DNA of the CDR3 is TGTGCCAGCAGCGCCGGGACAGGGTTAAGCGATGAGCAGTTCTTC. Translation gives CASSAGTGLSDEQFF.

V and J are TRBV11-2 and TRBJ2-5, with a possible D match to TRBD1 (8 bases). The germline CDR1 and CDR2 sequences are SGHAT and FQNNGV. The ends were cut back, 5 bases at V and 6 bases at J, with 16 bases in the middle. The CDR3 is made up of 14 amino acids. This CDR3 reads CASSRNRGGKTQYF. The DNA of the CDR3 is TGTGCCAGCAGCAGGAACAGGGGGGGGAAGACCCAGTACTTC. Variable domain in full (rest from reference TRBV11-2 and TRBJ2-5): EAGVAQSPRYKIIEKRQSVAFWCNPISGHATLYWYQQILGQGPKLLIQFQNNGVVDDSQLPKDRFSAERLKGVDSTLKIQPAKLEDSAVYLCASSRNRGGKTQYFGPGTRLLVL.

The CDR3 region is CASSGRINTEAFF. In DNA, the CDR3 is TGTGCCAGTAGTGGGAGGATTAACACTGAAGCTTTCTTT. The V gene is TRBV19, the J gene TRBJ1-1; no clear D gene. The CDR3 is 13 residues long. CDR1 is LNHDA, CDR2 SQIVND, per germline (reference sequence). Trimming removed 5 bases at V and 2 bases at J, with 9 bases between.

The rearrangement joins TRBV9 to TRBJ2-1; 11 positions agree with TRBD2. The germline CDR1 and CDR2 sequences are SGDLS and YYNGEE. The CDR3 is made up of 14 amino acids. Unmatched junction bases numbered 0, after V lost 2 bases and J lost 5 bases. The CDR3 is CASSVSGRDNEQFF. The CDR3 DNA follows: TGTGCCAGCAGCGTTAGCGGGAGGGACAATGAGCAGTTCTTC. Variable domain in full (rest from reference TRBV9 and TRBJ2-1): DSGVTQTPKHLITATGQRVTLRCSPRSGDLSVYWYQQSLDQGLQFLIQYYNGEERAKGNILERFSAQQFPDLHSELNLSSLELGDSALYFCASSVSGRDNEQFFGPGTRLTVL.

Notes on this clone: One end of the junction does not line up with germline, which may come from a read error. The genes are TRBV4-3 and TRBJ2-2; the match to TRBD2 covers 13 bases. CDR1 and CDR2 from the germline V gene are LGHNA and YSLEER. The length of the CDR3 is 19 residues. The chain's CDR3 is CASSQDGALAGGLGREPFF. In DNA, the CDR3 is TGCGCCAGCAGCCAAGATGGAGCACTAGCGGGGGGGCTAGGCCGGGAGCCGTTTTTT.

This rearrangement joins TRBV29-1 to TRBJ1-1; the D is unclear. V was cut by 8 bases and J by 2 bases, with 15 bases left in between. The CDR3 is 13 amino acids. The V gene's germline CDR1 is SQVTM and CDR2 ANQGSEA. Written as DNA, the CDR3 is TGCAGCCAACCAAGGACTCCCAACACTGAAGCTTTCTTT. Its translation: CSQPRTPNTEAFF.

The CDR3 is CASSLGAGETQYF. Here the CDR3 DNA reads TGTGCCAGCAGCTTGGGAGCGGGGGAGACCCAGTACTTC. This chain connects TRBV7-2 to TRBJ2-5; 7 nucleotides line up with TRBD2. Germline V CDR1 and CDR2: SGHTA, FQGNSA. CDR3 length: 13 amino acids. V shed 3 bases and J 5 bases; nucleotides not matched to a gene: 3. Looking up the rest from reference TRBV7-2 and TRBJ2-5 gives the full variable domain: GAGVSQSPSNKVTEKGKDVELRCDPISGHTALYWYRQSLGQGLEFLIYFQGNSAPDKSGLPSDRFSAERTGGSVSTLTIQRTQQEDSAVYLCASSLGAGETQYFGPGTRLLVL.

J is TRBJ1-1 and V is TRBV6-1; possible D gene TRBD1, 6 bases. Trimming left V 5 bases short and J 1 base short, with 11 bases between. Germline assignment: CDR1 MNHNS and CDR2 SASEGT. The CDR3 runs to 14 residues. CDR3 in DNA: TGTGCCAGCAGTTTCCAGGGGAAGAACACTGAAGCTTTCTTT. Its translation is CASSFQGKNTEAFF.

This chain connects TRBV6-1 to TRBJ2-3; the D is unclear. Per the germline V gene, CDR1 is MNHNS and CDR2 is SASEGT. This CDR3 has 12 residues. V shed 4 bases and J shed 5 bases, with 7 bases lying between them. CDR3 sequence (DNA): TGTGCCAGCAGTGGAGAGGTAGATACGCAGTATTTT. This encodes CASSGEVDTQYF.

V and J are TRBV9 and TRBJ2-1; 9 bases fit TRBD2. The CDR3 extends over 16 amino acids. CDR1 is SGDLS, CDR2 YYNGEE, per germline. The junction had 10 bases not matched to a gene; V was cut back by 9 bases and J by 0 bases. CDR3 sequence: CATHSGGLSSYNEQFF. DNA of the CDR3: TGTGCCACCCATAGCGGGGGCCTGAGCTCCTACAATGAGCAGTTCTTC.

The J gene is TRBJ2-5, the V gene TRBV7-2; D unclear. Germline lookup yields CDR1 SGHTA and CDR2 FQGNSA. The V end lost 5 bases, the J end lost 5 bases, and 15 bases lay between the germline ends. The CDR3 extends over 14 amino acids. This CDR3 reads CASSPSYLGETQYF. The CDR3 DNA reads as TGTGCCAGCAGCCCTTCCTACCTCGGTGAGACCCAGTACTTC. Full variable domain (remainder filled in from reference TRBV7-2 and TRBJ2-5): GAGVSQSPSNKVTEKGKDVELRCDPISGHTALYWYRQSLGQGLEFLIYFQGNSAPDKSGLPSDRFSAERTGGSVSTLTIQRTQQEDSAVYLCASSPSYLGETQYFGPGTRLLVL.

This chain connects TRBV27 to TRBJ2-7; maybe TRBD1 (6 bases). This CDR3 comprises 16 residues. Germline values: CDR1 MNHEY, CDR2 SMNVEV (reference sequence). V was clipped by 0 bases and J by 0 bases, with 12 bases between them. CDR3 nucleotide sequence: TGTGCCAGCAGTTTATCGGACAGTTCGGCCTCCTACGAGCAGTACTTC. This encodes CASSLSDSSASYEQYF.

The chain combines TRBV2 with TRBJ2-1; the D gene is possibly TRBD2 (6 bases). The CDR3 loop spans 16 amino acids. CDR1 and CDR2 from the germline V gene are SNHLY and FYNNEI. V dropped 7 bases and J dropped 9 bases, with 25 bases sitting between them. The CDR3 nucleotides are TGTGCCAGCACGGGAATAGAGGGCCGGACTACGGGTGAGCAGTTCTTC. As protein: CASTGIEGRTTGEQFF.

The V gene is TRBV28, the J gene TRBJ1-1; D might be TRBD1 (5 bases). The length of the CDR3 is 11 residues. V lost 4 bases to trimming and J lost 6 bases, with 6 bases between them. Germline assignment: CDR1 MDHEN and CDR2 SYDVKM. In DNA form, the CDR3 reads TGTGCCAGCAGTTCGGGGGCTGAAGCTTTCTTT. It yields the protein CASSSGAEAFF.

CDR3 in amino acids: CASTERNTGELFF. The CDR3 region has the DNA TGTGCCAGCACGGAGCGGAACACCGGGGAGCTGTTTTTT. V gene TRBV2 combines with J gene TRBJ2-2; D unresolved. CDR1 and CDR2 (germline): SNHLY, FYNNEI. The CDR3 runs to 13 residues. Deletions cut 7 bases from V and 1 base from J, with 7 bases between.

The V gene is TRBV4-2, the J gene TRBJ1-6; D unresolved. Germline V gene data show CDR1 as LGHNA and CDR2 as YNFKEQ. V dropped 0 bases and J dropped 5 bases, with 5 bases sitting between them. The CDR3 contains 14 residues. CDR3 nucleotide sequence: TGTGCCAGCAGCCAAGATAATGATAATTCACCCCTCCACTTT. It yields the protein CASSQDNDNSPLHF.

The chain combines TRBV7-9 with TRBJ2-5, with TRBD2 matching 8 bases. With 11 bases clipped from V and 2 bases from J, the junction kept 19 bases outside the gene matches. Germline loops: CDR1 SEHNR, CDR2 FQNEAQ (reference sequence). The CDR3 is made up of 17 amino acids. The CDR3 loop reads CALALPAAGGLQETQYF. For the CDR3, the DNA is TGTGCCCTAGCCCTGCCTGCGGCGGGGGGACTACAAGAGACCCAGTACTTC.

The gene calls are TRBV5-6 and TRBJ2-3; TRBD2 matches 7 bases. Looked up from germline, CDR1 is SGHDT and CDR2 is YYEEEE. The CDR3 loop spans 16 amino acids. Trimming cost V 3 bases and J 0 bases; bases outside gene matches: 7. This CDR3 is CASSSGGGSSTDTQYF. The CDR3 bases are TGTGCCAGCAGCTCCGGGGGAGGGAGTAGCACAGATACGCAGTATTTT.

The chain combines TRBV19 with TRBJ2-7; 9 bases are shared with TRBD2. The CDR3 runs 15 residues. Unmatched junction bases numbered 6, after V lost 6 bases and J lost 0 bases. Germline assignment: CDR1 LNHDA and CDR2 SQIVND (reference sequence). CDR3 residues: CASSAETSGSYEQYF. Here the CDR3 DNA reads TGTGCCAGTAGCGCCGAGACTAGCGGCTCCTACGAGCAGTACTTC.

The chain is built from TRBV6-1 and TRBJ2-7, with a possible D match to TRBD1 (6 bases). From germline, CDR1 is MNHNS and CDR2 SASEGT. This CDR3 has 15 amino acids. The germline V and J ends were trimmed by 7 bases and 7 bases, with 23 bases remaining between them. CDR3 DNA sequence: TGTGCCAGCACCCCAGGGGCGGCCAGCGCTTGGGAGCAGTACTTC. As protein: CASTPGAASAWEQYF.